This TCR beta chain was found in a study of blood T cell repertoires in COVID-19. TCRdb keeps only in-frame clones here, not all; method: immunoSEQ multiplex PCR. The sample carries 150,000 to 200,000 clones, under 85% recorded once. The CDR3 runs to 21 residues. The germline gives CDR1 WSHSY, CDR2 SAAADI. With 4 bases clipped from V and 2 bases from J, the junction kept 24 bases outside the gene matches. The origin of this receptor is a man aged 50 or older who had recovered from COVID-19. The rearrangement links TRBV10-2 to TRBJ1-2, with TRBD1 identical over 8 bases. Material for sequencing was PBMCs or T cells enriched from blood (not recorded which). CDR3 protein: CASSVTTGVGPILISNYGYTF. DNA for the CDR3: TGCGCCAGCAGTGTAACGACAGGGGTCGGTCCCATTCTCATCTCCAACTATGGCTACACCTTC.